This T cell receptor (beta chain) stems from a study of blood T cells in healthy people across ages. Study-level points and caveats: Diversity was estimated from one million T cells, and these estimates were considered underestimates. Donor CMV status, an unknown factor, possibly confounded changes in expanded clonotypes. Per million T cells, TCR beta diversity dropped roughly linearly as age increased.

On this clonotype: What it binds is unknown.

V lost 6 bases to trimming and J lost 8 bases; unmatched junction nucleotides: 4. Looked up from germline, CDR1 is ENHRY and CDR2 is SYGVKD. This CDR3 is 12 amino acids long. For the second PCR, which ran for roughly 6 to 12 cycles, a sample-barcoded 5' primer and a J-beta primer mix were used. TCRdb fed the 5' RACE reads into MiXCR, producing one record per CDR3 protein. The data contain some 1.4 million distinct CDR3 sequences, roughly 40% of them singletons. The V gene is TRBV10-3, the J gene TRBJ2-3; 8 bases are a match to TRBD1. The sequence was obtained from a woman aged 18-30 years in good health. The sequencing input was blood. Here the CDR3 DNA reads TGTGCCATCAGCGGACAGGGAGGTACGCAGTATTTT. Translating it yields CAISGQGGTQYF.